The next 9 T cell receptor beta chains were all read from a single sample in a study of T cells in Graves' hyperthyroidism and ophthalmopathy. From RNA transcripts, TCR beta CDR3 regions were amplified. HTBI primers were the set used in a first-round RT-PCR of the TCR CDR3. TCRdb analysed the multiplex PCR reads with MiXCR anew, one entry per CDR3 protein. The data hold 600,000 to 900,000 distinct CDR3 sequences, with over 15% observed a single time. Sequencing was carried out using blood. These receptor sequences come from a man between 18 and 29 years old with Graves' hyperthyroidism.

This clonotype was counted a few times. The chain couples TRBV28 to TRBJ1-6; D is ambiguous. The CDR3 is made up of 16 amino acids. Per germline, CDR1 MDHEN and CDR2 SYDVKM. Trimming shortened V by 7 bases and J by 5 bases, and 18 bases separated the two germline ends. The DNA for the CDR3 is TGTGCCAGCACCCCCTCTGGGCCCGGGAATAATTCACCCCTCCACTTT. Translation: CASTPSGPGNNSPLHF.

This sequence joins TRBV10-3 and TRBJ2-3, with 9 bases that match TRBD2. The CDR3 is 13 residues long. CDR1 is ENHRY, CDR2 SYGVKD, per germline. Here the CDR3 reads CAMRREGRDTQYF. In DNA, the CDR3 is TGTGCGATGAGGCGGGAGGGCCGTGATACGCAGTATTTT.

The rearrangement joins TRBV6-1 to TRBJ1-4; D unresolved. The germline V gene encodes CDR1 MNHNS and CDR2 SASEGT. CDR3 length: 14 amino acids. Trimming removed 6 bases at V and 8 bases at J, with 16 bases between. Here the CDR3 DNA reads TGTGCCAGCAGAGGGTCCCGGATCAGGGAAAAACTGTTTTTT. It translates to CASRGSRIREKLFF.

This clonotype was observed a few times. The V gene is TRBV10-3, the J gene TRBJ2-3; TRBD1 matches 10 bases. CDR3 length: 15 residues. V shed 4 bases, J shed 2 bases, and the junction held 3 bases outside the gene matches. CDR1 is ENHRY and CDR2 is SYGVKD in the germline V gene. The CDR3 bases are TGTGCCATCAGTGTGGACAGGGGGATCACAGATACGCAGTATTTT. This gives the protein CAISVDRGITDTQYF.

This chain joins TRBV28 and TRBJ1-3; no definite D call. The germline gives CDR1 MDHEN, CDR2 SYDVKM. CDR3 length: 15 amino acids. Trimming pared 8 bases from V and 0 bases from J, leaving 14 bases between. CDR3 in amino acids: CASQPGRHSGNTIYF. CDR3 coding DNA: TGTGCCAGCCAACCAGGCCGCCACTCTGGAAACACCATATATTTT.

With regard to this clonotype: The junction departs from the called germline gene at one end, perhaps through a read error. The chain links TRBV28 to TRBJ2-7, with 9 bases aligning to TRBD1. Per the germline V gene, CDR1 is MDHEN and CDR2 is SYDVKM. This CDR3 contains 14 residues. The CDR3 DNA reads TGCGCCAGCAGTCCGGGACAGGGAACCTACGTGCAGTACTTC. Its translation is CASSPGQGTYVQYF.

CDR3 region: CASSWGRGSEKLFF. As DNA, the CDR3 is TGTGCCAGCAGCTGGGGGAGGGGGTCTGAAAAACTGTTTTTT. V and J are TRBV7-8 and TRBJ1-4; D is perhaps TRBD1 (6 bases). The CDR3 runs to 14 residues. The V end was cut by 4 bases, the J end by 7 bases, with 13 bases between. Per the germline V gene, CDR1 is SGHVS and CDR2 is FQNEAQ. The full variable domain, its missing parts supplied by reference TRBV7-8 and TRBJ1-4, is GAGVSQSPRYKVAKRGQDVALRCDPISGHVSLFWYQQALGQGPEFLTYFQNEAQLDKSGLPSDRFFAERPEGSVSTLKIQRTQQEDSAVYLCASSWGRGSEKLFFGSGTQLSVL.

The chain links TRBV10-1 to TRBJ1-5, with TRBD1 matching over 7 bases. The CDR3 is 15 residues long. Germline V gene data show CDR1 as WNHNN and CDR2 as SYGVQD (reference sequence). The J segment lost 3 bases and the V segment lost 8 bases, leaving 10 bases of the junction unmatched. The CDR3 DNA sequence: TGCGCCAGCCGAAGACGGGACAGCCACAATCAGCCCCAGCATTTT. This sequence encodes CASRRRDSHNQPQHF.

This clonotype has more than one count but fewer than ten. Because the CDR3's place on the DNA is in doubt, the DNA is left out and the CDR3 is given as listed by TCRdb. The chain recombines TRBV24-1 with TRBJ2-2; the table's D gene call, TRBD2, was not cross checked with the DNA. Germline V gives CDR1 KGHDR, CDR2 SFDVKD. The CDR3 is 13 amino acids long, termini counted. CDR3: CATILGRPGSCFF.